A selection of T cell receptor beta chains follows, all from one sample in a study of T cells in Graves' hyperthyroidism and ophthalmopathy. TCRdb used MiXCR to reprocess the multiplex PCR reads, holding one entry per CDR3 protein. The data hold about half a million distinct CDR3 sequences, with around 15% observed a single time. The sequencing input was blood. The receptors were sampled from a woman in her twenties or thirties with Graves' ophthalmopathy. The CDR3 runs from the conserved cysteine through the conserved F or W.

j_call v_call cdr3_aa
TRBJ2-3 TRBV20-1 CSARGGGLAGGWTDTQYF
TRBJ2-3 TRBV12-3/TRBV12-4 CASSSRTGTDTQYF
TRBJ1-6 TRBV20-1 CSASPPGQHNSPLHF
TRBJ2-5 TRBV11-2 CASSFLGETQYF
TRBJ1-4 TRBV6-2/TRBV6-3 CASSYYQGISEKLFF
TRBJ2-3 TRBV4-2 CASSARPGLAGADTQYF
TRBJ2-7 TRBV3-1 CASSQELAAYEQYF
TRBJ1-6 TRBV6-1 CASSKGGGLSFESPLHF
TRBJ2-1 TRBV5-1 CASSSTSSHEQFF
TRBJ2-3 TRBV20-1 CSARYTSGRAGVTDTQYF
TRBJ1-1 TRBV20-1 CSAGQRAEAFF
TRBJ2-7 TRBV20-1 CSAAQSDSSYEQHF
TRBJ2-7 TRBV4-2 CASSQSFPGPYEQYF
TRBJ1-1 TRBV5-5 CASSPRGAGNTEAFF
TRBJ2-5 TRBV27 CASSWRRGETQYF
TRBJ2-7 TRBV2 CASSERESSYEQYF
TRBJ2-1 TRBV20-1 CSAQPTGKDNEQFF
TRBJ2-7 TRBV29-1 CSAQGDSSYEQYF
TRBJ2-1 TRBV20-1 CSASRPGGRPEFGQFF
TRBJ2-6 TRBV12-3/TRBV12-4 CASSQKDRGPGANVLTF
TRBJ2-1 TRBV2 CASRGVAGAYNEQFF
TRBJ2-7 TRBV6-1 CASLETVSYEQYF
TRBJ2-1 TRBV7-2 CASSLLGQGALNEQFF
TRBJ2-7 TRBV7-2 CASSRTSGTGGYEQYF
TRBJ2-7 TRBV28 CASSFGTGREAYEQYF
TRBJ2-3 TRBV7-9 CASSSRLAGGPYRTDTQYF
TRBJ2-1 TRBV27 CASSATGLGLNEQFF
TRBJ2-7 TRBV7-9 CASSLSQGDEQYF
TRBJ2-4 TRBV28 CASRQVLAKNIQYF
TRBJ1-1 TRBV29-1 CSVAMVMVNTEAFF
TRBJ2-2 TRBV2 CASFPPLSSGELFF
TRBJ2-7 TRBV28 CASSLSRGGAGEQYF
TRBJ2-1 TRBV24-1 CATSAVVDEQFF
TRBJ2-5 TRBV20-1 CSAGWTRQETQYF
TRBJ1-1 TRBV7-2 CASSFSTGVYMNTEAFF
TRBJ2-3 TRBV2 CASSLNRADTQYF
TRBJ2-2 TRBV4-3 CASSQVSGRATGELFF
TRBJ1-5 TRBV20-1 CSARDLLRDSQPQHF
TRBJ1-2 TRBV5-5 CASSLGQGLNYGYTF
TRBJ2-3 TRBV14 CASSVRTIIGTDTQYF
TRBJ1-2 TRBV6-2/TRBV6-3 CASSKDPLTGYTF
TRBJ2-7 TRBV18 CASSRQGVPYEQYF
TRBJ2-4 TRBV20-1 CSARDSLNIQYF
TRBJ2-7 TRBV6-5 CASSYGAGAYEQYF
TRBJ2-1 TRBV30 CAWRVPPHRGEGNEQFF
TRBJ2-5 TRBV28 CASTRVKETQYF
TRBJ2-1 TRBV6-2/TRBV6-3 CASSYSPGLRFF
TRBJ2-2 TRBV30 CAWRTGREDSGELFF
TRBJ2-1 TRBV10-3 CAIGSREGIDEQFF
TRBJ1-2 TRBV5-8 CASSLVGTGHRYGYTF
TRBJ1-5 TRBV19 CASTTGQGHGPQHF